The 21 T cell receptor beta chains presented below share a single source sample, sequenced in a study of cytomegalovirus exposure and HLA in healthy donors. A multiplex PCR was run with 60 Vbeta primers and 13 Jbeta primers. Generated by immunoSEQ multiplex PCR, the TCRdb table keeps only in-frame clones and is missing some. The table records around 92,000 clones, over 60% of them present only once. Sequencing input: PBMCs. The origin of the receptors is a human donor in good health.

The chain couples TRBV19 to TRBJ2-2, with 7 bases lining up with TRBD2. The CDR3 is 14 amino acids. Germline V lookup: CDR1 LNHDA, CDR2 SQIVND (reference sequence). V shed 3 bases and J 4 bases; nucleotides not matched to a gene: 2. For the CDR3, the DNA is TGTGCCAGTAGTATCAGGGAGGGCACCGGGGAGCTGTTTTTT. This gives the protein CASSIREGTGELFF. The whole variable domain, remainder taken from reference TRBV19 and TRBJ2-2, is DGGITQSPKYLFRKEGQNVTLSCEQNLNHDAMYWYRQDPGQGLRLIYYSQIVNDFQKGDIAEGYSVSREKKESFPLTVTSAQKNPTAFYLCASSIREGTGELFFGEGSRLTVL.

This clone was picked up a small number of times. The chain employs TRBV19 and TRBJ1-5; tentative D call: TRBD1 (5 bases). Per germline, CDR1 LNHDA and CDR2 SQIVND (reference sequence). The CDR3 is 14 amino acids. Trimming pared 5 bases from V and 7 bases from J, leaving 15 bases between. CDR3: CASSSRQKFQPQHF. CDR3 in DNA: TGTGCCAGTAGTTCCAGACAGAAATTCCAGCCCCAGCATTTT.

This clone was observed a few times. The chain combines TRBV11-3 with TRBJ2-7; TRBD1 matches at 8 bases. After removal of 0 bases from V and 2 bases from J, the junction contained 6 bases not matched to a gene. The CDR3 spans 16 residues. Looked up from germline, CDR1 is SGHNT and CDR2 is YENEEA. The CDR3 DNA is TGTGCCAGCAGCTTAGAGAAGTTGGACAGGGCCTACGAGCAGTACTTC. Encoded protein: CASSLEKLDRAYEQYF.

The chain combines TRBV27 with TRBJ1-2; D perhaps matches TRBD1 (5 bases). The CDR3 length is 17 residues. Trimming stripped 6 bases from V and 0 bases from J, with 20 bases between. Per the germline V gene, CDR1 is MNHEY and CDR2 is SMNVEV (reference sequence). The CDR3 loop reads CASRPLLQARANYGYTF. CDR3 coding DNA: TGTGCCAGCAGACCCTTATTACAGGCCAGAGCTAACTATGGCTACACCTTC.

The chain employs TRBV9 and TRBJ1-3, with TRBD1 as a possible D gene (5 bases). Trimming took off 0 bases at V and 4 bases at J, with 8 bases between the two ends. CDR3 length: 14 residues. Germline V lookup: CDR1 SGDLS, CDR2 YYNGEE. The CDR3 DNA follows: TGTGCCAGCAGCGTAGTAGGGGTAGGAAACACCATATATTTT. Amino acids: CASSVVGVGNTIYF.

The gene calls are TRBV5-1 and TRBJ1-3; 8 positions match TRBD1. This CDR3 region has 20 residues. J gave up 0 bases and V 4 bases, and 18 bases lay outside the gene matches. Germline CDR1 is SGHRS and CDR2 is YFSETQ. This CDR3 reads CASSVDRANPSLSSGNTIYF. For the CDR3, the DNA is TGCGCCAGCAGCGTGGACAGGGCAAACCCTTCATTATCCTCTGGAAACACCATATATTTT.

V gene TRBV5-4 combines with J gene TRBJ2-3, with D unclear. Per germline, CDR1 SGHNT and CDR2 YYREEE (reference sequence). The CDR3 sequence is 14 residues long. The V gene lost 2 bases and the J gene lost 1 base, with 8 bases spanning the gap. CDR3 sequence (DNA): TGTGCCAGCAGCTTAATAGGAGGCACAGATACGCAGTATTTT. Encoded protein: CASSLIGGTDTQYF.

This chain joins TRBV7-2 and TRBJ2-1; possibly TRBD2 for D (6 bases). CDR3 length equals 13 residues. Germline V gene sequence: CDR1 SGHTA, CDR2 FQGNSA. V was pared by 5 bases and J by 3 bases, with 8 bases between. CDR3 sequence: CASSPTSYNEQFF. The CDR3 DNA follows: TGTGCCAGCAGCCCGACTAGCTACAATGAGCAGTTCTTC. Using reference TRBV7-2 and TRBJ2-1 for the parts outside the CDR3, the full variable domain is GAGVSQSPSNKVTEKGKDVELRCDPISGHTALYWYRQSLGQGLEFLIYFQGNSAPDKSGLPSDRFSAERTGGSVSTLTIQRTQQEDSAVYLCASSPTSYNEQFFGPGTRLTVL.

This clone appeared a few times. The CDR3 DNA follows: TGTGCCAGTAGTAAACAGCATACATTCTCTGGAAACACCATATATTTT. This translates into CASSKQHTFSGNTIYF. This chain links TRBV19 with TRBJ1-3; D is unclear. Trimming left V 4 bases short and J 0 bases short, with 13 bases between. CDR1 is LNHDA, CDR2 SQIVND, per germline (reference sequence). CDR3 length equals 16 residues. Full variable domain (outside the CDR3, taken from reference TRBV19 and TRBJ1-3): DGGITQSPKYLFRKEGQNVTLSCEQNLNHDAMYWYRQDPGQGLRLIYYSQIVNDFQKGDIAEGYSVSREKKESFPLTVTSAQKNPTAFYLCASSKQHTFSGNTIYFGEGSWLTVV.

The V and J genes are TRBV6-1 and TRBJ2-7; 8 nucleotides agree with TRBD1. The CDR3 covers 13 residues. J lost 3 bases, V lost 6 bases, and 4 bases had no gene match. Germline V gene lookup returns CDR1 MNHNS and CDR2 SASEGT. The CDR3 spells CASRRTGNYEQYF. The CDR3 DNA is TGTGCCAGCAGAAGGACAGGGAACTACGAGCAGTACTTC.

The rearrangement uses TRBV6-1 and TRBJ2-7; 10 bases line up with TRBD1. The germline V gene encodes CDR1 MNHNS and CDR2 SASEGT. The V gene end was trimmed by 5 bases and the J gene end by 3 bases; junction bases not matched to a gene: 7. This CDR3 has 15 amino acids. CDR3 nucleotide sequence: TGTGCCAGCAGTTCGCCGGGACAGGGGATCTACGAGCAGTACTTC. As protein: CASSSPGQGIYEQYF.

The rearrangement uses TRBV6-5 and TRBJ2-2; 7 bases are shared with TRBD1. Per the germline V gene, CDR1 is MNHEY and CDR2 is SVGAGI. This CDR3 has 14 residues. V was clipped by 11 bases and J by 0 bases; unmatched bases: 6. The CDR3: CAARDRSNTGELFF. CDR3 nucleotide sequence: TGTGCCGCCAGGGACAGATCGAACACCGGGGAGCTGTTTTTT.

J is TRBJ2-2 and V is TRBV6-5; 10 nucleotides agree with TRBD2. Germline CDR1 reads MNHEY; CDR2 reads SVGAGI. With V trimmed by 8 bases and J by 7 bases, 10 bases remained unmatched. The CDR3 is made up of 15 amino acids. CDR3 DNA: TGTGCCAGCCGAAAGGGACTAGCGAAAGGCGGGGAGCTGTTTTTT. Its translation: CASRKGLAKGGELFF.

This clone was recorded once. This chain links TRBV2 with TRBJ1-2, with 7 bases matching TRBD1. Per the germline V gene, CDR1 is SNHLY and CDR2 is FYNNEI. The CDR3 covers 14 residues. The V and J ends lost 4 bases and 5 bases, in that order; junction bases with no gene match: 7. CDR3 nucleotide sequence: TGTGCCAGCAGTGGGAGGGGACAGATTTATGGCTACACCTTC. This sequence encodes CASSGRGQIYGYTF.

In this sample, this clone turned up once. The genes are TRBV2 and TRBJ1-5, with 8 bases fitting TRBD1. Germline trimming cut 1 base from V and 4 bases from J; bases unmatched to any gene: 6. The CDR3 loop spans 16 amino acids. CDR1 is SNHLY, CDR2 FYNNEI, per germline. The DNA of the CDR3 is TGTGCCAGCAGTGAAGGGTGGACAGGGATGAATCAGCCCCAGCATTTT. It yields the protein CASSEGWTGMNQPQHF.

Ten or more counts support this clone. The rearrangement joins TRBV6-5 to TRBJ2-7, with 7 bases aligning to TRBD1. This CDR3 contains 14 residues. V shed 6 bases and J 0 bases; nucleotides not matched to a gene: 5. Germline values: CDR1 MNHEY, CDR2 SVGAGI. The CDR3 nucleotides are TGTGCCAGCAGCGGGACAGCAGACTCCTACGAGCAGTACTTC. Translation: CASSGTADSYEQYF.

V is TRBV5-1 and J is TRBJ2-6; weak D call: TRBD2 (6 bases). With 4 bases removed from V and 0 bases from J, the gap between germline ends came to 11 bases. Germline V CDR1 and CDR2: SGHRS, YFSETQ. This CDR3 has 16 amino acids. DNA for the CDR3: TGCGCCAGCAGCATGATCGGGGGCTCTGGGGCCAACGTCCTGACTTTC. Translating it yields CASSMIGGSGANVLTF.

CDR3 residues: CASSFPDSYEQYF. For the CDR3, the DNA is TGCGCCAGCAGCTTCCCGGACAGTTACGAGCAGTACTTC. The chain is built from TRBV5-1 and TRBJ2-7; maybe TRBD1 (6 bases). V gave up 2 bases and J gave up 4 bases, with 10 bases separating them. This CDR3 is built from 13 residues. Germline CDR1 SGHRS, CDR2 YFSETQ.

The sample holds one count of this clone. This rearrangement joins TRBV19 to TRBJ2-2; 8 nucleotides line up with TRBD2. V was clipped by 8 bases and J by 0 bases; unmatched bases: 8. CDR3 size: 16 residues. The germline CDR1 and CDR2 sequences are LNHDA and SQIVND (reference sequence). The CDR3 nucleotides read TGTGCCAGTCGATCTGCGGGAGGCGCGAACACCGGGGAGCTGTTTTTT. It yields the protein CASRSAGGANTGELFF.

V gene TRBV19 combines with J gene TRBJ2-4; TRBD2 matches at 12 bases. The V and J ends lost 4 bases and 8 bases, in that order; junction bases with no gene match: 6. Per germline, CDR1 LNHDA and CDR2 SQIVND (reference sequence). The CDR3 covers 15 residues. CDR3 sequence (DNA): TGTGCCAGTAGTAGAATCCTAGCGGGAGGGGACATTCAGTACTTC. Protein product: CASSRILAGGDIQYF.

The chain uses TRBV7-2 and TRBJ1-4; 7 nucleotides match TRBD1. The trim removed 4 bases at V and 3 bases at J, leaving 5 bases unmatched. The CDR3 loop spans 15 amino acids. Germline V gene lookup returns CDR1 SGHTA and CDR2 FQGNSA. CDR3 in DNA: TGTGCCAGCAGCTCCGAGGGGGCGCCTAATGAAAAACTGTTTTTT. Translated: CASSSEGAPNEKLFF. Full variable domain (rest looked up from reference TRBV7-2 and TRBJ1-4): GAGVSQSPSNKVTEKGKDVELRCDPISGHTALYWYRQSLGQGLEFLIYFQGNSAPDKSGLPSDRFSAERTGGSVSTLTIQRTQQEDSAVYLCASSSEGAPNEKLFFGSGTQLSVL.